This note documents a single TCR beta chain sequence. The data derive from a study of blood T cell repertoires in COVID-19. Study at large: COVID-19 samples from acute and convalescent phases originated in the United States, Italy and Spain. In each case, the material was cDNA or gDNA derived from T cells, B-cell-depleted T cells, or PBMCs.

Original processing methods: The authors estimated nucleated cell counts from reference gene primer amplification. Method: immunoSEQ multiplex PCR; TCRdb's copy keeps in-frame clones and lacks some. V and J calls and clone size are as listed in that table; D and trimming were resolved from the DNA. The table records 120,000 or so clones, 65% to 90% of them present only once. There are 17 residues in the CDR3. Deletions cut 5 bases from V and 5 bases from J, with 25 bases between. From germline, CDR1 is SGHRS and CDR2 YFSETQ. The sample comprised peripheral blood. The V gene is TRBV5-1, the J gene TRBJ2-5, with a weak D call TRBD2 (5 bases). The origin of this receptor is a man aged 80 or over with active or convalescent COVID-19. CDR3 nucleotides: TGCGCCAGCAGTCCTTCCCTTCTAGACCCGAGGGCGGAGACCCAGTACTTC. Translated, it gives CASSPSLLDPRAETQYF.